This T cell receptor beta chain was observed in a study of a mutant IDH1 vaccine in newly diagnosed glioma. In the study overall: Participants attended visit V12, the safety follow-up, at week 35, and then attended visit V13 at week 47.

About this clone: Its antigen is still unknown.

Sequencing was performed with immunoSEQ multiplex PCR; in TCRdb, only in-frame clones are kept and a portion is missing. The sample carries under 50,000 clones, 70% to 90% recorded once. The CDR3 consists of 15 residues. Trimming at V came to 8 bases and at J to 3 bases, leaving 7 bases not matched to a gene. The germline V gene encodes CDR1 LNHNV and CDR2 YYDKDF (reference sequence). The time point here: week 35, safety follow-up. The study gave 300 ug of mutant IDH1 20-mer peptide per vaccine dose, with topical imiquimod. The chain is built from TRBV15 and TRBJ2-1; the match to TRBD2 covers 10 bases. The receptor's source is a woman aged 40 to 50 with glioma. The material was PBMCs, obtained from a glioma patient whose treatment included an IDH1 peptide vaccine. The DNA of the CDR3 is TGTGCCACCCTAAGCGGGAGGGCCAACTACAATGAGCAGTTCTTC. It specifies CATLSGRANYNEQFF. The variable domain in full, with the rest retrieved from reference TRBV15 and TRBJ2-1, is DAMVIQNPRYQVTQFGKPVTLSCSQTLNHNVMYWYQQKSSQAPKLLFHYYDKDFNNEADTPDNFQSRRPNTSFCFLDIRSPGLGDTAMYLCATLSGRANYNEQFFGPGTRLTVL.